The clone carrying this T cell receptor beta chain was recorded at least ten times. Breast cancer patients provided tissue from their axillary draining lymph nodes. The source of the sample is a study of breast tumors, draining lymph nodes, adjacent tissues. The ends lost 6 bases at V and 9 bases at J; junction bases unmatched: 9. Germline lookup yields CDR1 MRHNA and CDR2 SNTAGT. This CDR3 is 14 amino acids long. TCRdb itself ran the multiplex PCR reads through MiXCR, one entry per CDR3 protein. The table has over 200,000 distinct CDR3 sequences, approximately 30% seen once; the top ten hold 1.4%. The sequencing input was axillary lymph node tissue. This chain uses TRBV6-4 with TRBJ2-1, with 9 bases fitting TRBD2. This sequence originates from a female donor with breast cancer. Some clones in this sample may be carry-over from other donors' samples. The CDR3 sequence is CASRLAGVQGEQFF. In nucleotides, the CDR3 is TGTGCCAGCAGATTAGCGGGAGTACAGGGTGAGCAGTTCTTC.